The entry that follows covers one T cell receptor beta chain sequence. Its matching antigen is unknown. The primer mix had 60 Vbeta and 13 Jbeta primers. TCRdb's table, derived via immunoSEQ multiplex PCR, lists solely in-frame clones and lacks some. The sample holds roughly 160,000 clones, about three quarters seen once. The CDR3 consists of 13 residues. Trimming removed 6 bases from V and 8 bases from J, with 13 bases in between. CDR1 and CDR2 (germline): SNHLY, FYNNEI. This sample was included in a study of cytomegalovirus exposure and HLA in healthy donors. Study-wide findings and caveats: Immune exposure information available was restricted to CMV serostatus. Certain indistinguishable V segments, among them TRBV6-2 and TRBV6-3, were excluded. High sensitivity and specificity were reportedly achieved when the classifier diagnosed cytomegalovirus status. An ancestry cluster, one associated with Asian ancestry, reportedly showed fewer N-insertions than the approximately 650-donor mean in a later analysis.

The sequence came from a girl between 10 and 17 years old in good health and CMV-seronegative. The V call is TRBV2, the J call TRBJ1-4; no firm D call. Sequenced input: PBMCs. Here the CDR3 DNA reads TGTGCCAGCAGAGTACAGAGCGGGGAAAAACTGTTTTTT. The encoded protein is CASRVQSGEKLFF.